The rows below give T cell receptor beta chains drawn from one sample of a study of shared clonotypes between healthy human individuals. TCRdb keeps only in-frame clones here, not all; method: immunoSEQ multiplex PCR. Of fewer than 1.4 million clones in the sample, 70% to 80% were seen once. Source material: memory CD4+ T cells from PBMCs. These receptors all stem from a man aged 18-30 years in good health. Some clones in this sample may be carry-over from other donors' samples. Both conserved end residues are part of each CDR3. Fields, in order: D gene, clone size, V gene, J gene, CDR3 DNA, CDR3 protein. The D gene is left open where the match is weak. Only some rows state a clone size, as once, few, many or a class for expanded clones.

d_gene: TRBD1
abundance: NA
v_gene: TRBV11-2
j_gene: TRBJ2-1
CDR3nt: TGTGCCAGCAGCCCACACGGGACAGGGGGTAATGAGCAGTTCTTC
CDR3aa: CASSPHGTGGNEQFF

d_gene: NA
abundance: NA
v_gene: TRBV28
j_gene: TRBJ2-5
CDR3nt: TGTGCCACCCAAAAGGGTGCCCAAGAGACCCAGTACTTC
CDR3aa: CATQKGAQETQYF

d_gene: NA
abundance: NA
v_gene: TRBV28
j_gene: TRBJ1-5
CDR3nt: TGTGCCAGCAGTGCCCTTGGGGGATCTCGGAATCAGCCCCAGCATTTT
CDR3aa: CASSALGGSRNQPQHF

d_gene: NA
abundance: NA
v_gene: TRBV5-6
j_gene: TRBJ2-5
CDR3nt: TGTGCCAGCAGCTTGCCCGGGAACAGGGAAGAGACCCAGTACTTC
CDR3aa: CASSLPGNREETQYF

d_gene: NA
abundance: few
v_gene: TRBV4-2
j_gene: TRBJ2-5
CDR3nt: TGTGCCAGCAGCCAAGGCGGAGCGGAAGAGACCCAGTACTTC
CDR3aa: CASSQGGAEETQYF

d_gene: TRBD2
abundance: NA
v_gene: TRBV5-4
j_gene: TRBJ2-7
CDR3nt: TGTGCCAGCAGTAGGGGACTAGCCTACGAGCAGTACTTC
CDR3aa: CASSRGLAYEQYF

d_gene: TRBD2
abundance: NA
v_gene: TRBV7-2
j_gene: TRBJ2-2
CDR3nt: TGTGCCAGCAGCCCAGGAGGGAGCGGGAGGGCGACCGGGGAGCTGTTTTTT
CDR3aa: CASSPGGSGRATGELFF

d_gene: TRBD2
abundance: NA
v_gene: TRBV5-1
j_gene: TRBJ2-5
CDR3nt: TGCGCCAGCAGACGGCTCGTAGCGGGAGCCGAGACCCAGTACTTC
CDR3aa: CASRRLVAGAETQYF

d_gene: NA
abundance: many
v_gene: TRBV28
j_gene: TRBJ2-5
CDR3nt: TGTGCCAGCACCCTATTAAGACGAAAAGACAGGCGAGGGGAGACCCAGTACTTC
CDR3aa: CASTLLRRKDRRGETQYF

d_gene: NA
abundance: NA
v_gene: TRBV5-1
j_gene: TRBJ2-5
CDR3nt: TGCGCCAGCAGCTTGGCGGCAGATCAGTTCCAGTACTTC
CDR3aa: CASSLAADQFQYF

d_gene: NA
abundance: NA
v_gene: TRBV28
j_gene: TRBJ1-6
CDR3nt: TGTGCCAGCAGCCTCGTAGGGAGCCAAGCCCTCCACTTT
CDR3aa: CASSLVGSQALHF

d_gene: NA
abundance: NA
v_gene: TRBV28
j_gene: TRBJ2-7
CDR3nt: TGTGCCAGCAGTTTATCCGACTTACTTCAACTTCGGGGACCGAGCTACGAGCAGTACTTC
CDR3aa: CASSLSDLLQLRGPSYEQYF

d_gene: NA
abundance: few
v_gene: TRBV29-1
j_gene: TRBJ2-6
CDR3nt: TGCAGCGTTGACAGCTCCTCTGGGGCCAACGTCCTGACTTTC
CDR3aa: CSVDSSSGANVLTF

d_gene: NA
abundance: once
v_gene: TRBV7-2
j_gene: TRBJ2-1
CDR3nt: TGTGCCAGCAGCCCAGTGGGGGCCTACAATGAGCAGTTCTTC
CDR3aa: CASSPVGAYNEQFF

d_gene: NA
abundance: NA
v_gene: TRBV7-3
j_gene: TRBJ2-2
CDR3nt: TGTGCCAGCAGACCTAACAGGGACACCGGGGAGCTGTTTTTT
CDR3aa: CASRPNRDTGELFF

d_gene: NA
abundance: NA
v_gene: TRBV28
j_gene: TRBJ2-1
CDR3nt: TGTGCCAGCAGTCCCGGCGCCTATGAGCAGTTCTTC
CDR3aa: CASSPGAYEQFF

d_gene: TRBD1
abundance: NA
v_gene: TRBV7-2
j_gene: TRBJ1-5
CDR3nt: TGTGCCAGCAGCTTAAATTCAGGGGGGCAGCCCCAGCATTTT
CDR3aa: CASSLNSGGQPQHF

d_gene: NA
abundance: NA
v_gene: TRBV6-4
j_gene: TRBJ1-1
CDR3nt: TGTGCCAGCAGTGACCACAGCGGGAGCACTGAAGCTTTCTTT
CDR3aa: CASSDHSGSTEAFF

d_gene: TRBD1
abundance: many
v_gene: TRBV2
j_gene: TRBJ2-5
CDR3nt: TGTGCCAGCAGCGGGACAGGGGGCTTTGAGACCCAGTACTTC
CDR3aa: CASSGTGGFETQYF

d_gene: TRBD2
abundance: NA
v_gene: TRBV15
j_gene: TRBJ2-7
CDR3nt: TGTGCCACCAGCAGAGGGGGACTAGGAGATCTCGAGCAGTACTTC
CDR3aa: CATSRGGLGDLEQYF

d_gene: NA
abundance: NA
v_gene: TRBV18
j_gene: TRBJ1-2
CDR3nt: TGTGCCAGCTCACCCGGGGCAGGGGCCGGTGGCTACACCTTC
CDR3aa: CASSPGAGAGGYTF

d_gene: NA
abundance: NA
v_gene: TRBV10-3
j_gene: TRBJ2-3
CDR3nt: TGTGCCATCAGTGAGTCGAATGTGAACACAGATACGCAGTATTTT
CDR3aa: CAISESNVNTDTQYF

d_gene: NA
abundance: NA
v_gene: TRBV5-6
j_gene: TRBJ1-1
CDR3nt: TGTGCCAGCAGCTTGGGCTGGGGGGACACTGAAGCTTTCTTT
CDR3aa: CASSLGWGDTEAFF

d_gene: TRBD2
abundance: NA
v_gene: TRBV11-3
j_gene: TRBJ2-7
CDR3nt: TGTGCCAGCAGCCCCGGACTAGCTCGTGAGCAGTACTTC
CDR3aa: CASSPGLAREQYF

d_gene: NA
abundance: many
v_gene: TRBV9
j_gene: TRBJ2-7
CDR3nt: TGTGCTAGCAGTTGGGGCGACCGGTCCTACGAGCAGTACTTC
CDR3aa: CASSWGDRSYEQYF

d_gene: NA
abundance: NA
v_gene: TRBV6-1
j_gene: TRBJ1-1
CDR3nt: TGTGCCAGCAGTGAAAATACGAACACTGAAGCTTTCTTT
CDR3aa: CASSENTNTEAFF